The TCR beta chain under discussion was sequenced for a study of breast tumors, draining lymph nodes, adjacent tissues (dated by TCRdb to the mid-2010s). With regard to the full study: Breast cancer patients provided tumor, adjacent nontumor tissue and axillary lymph nodes, and the study compared the TCR beta repertoires across these three sources. In human breast cancer, the study set out to evaluate how tumor, surrounding tissue and draining lymph node repertoires relate to one another and whether T cells may move between these sites. Overall study results and their limits: The similarity between tumor and nontumor tissue repertoires was significantly greater in luminal-like breast cancer than in basal-like breast cancer. Tumor T-cell repertoires showed less diversity than lymph node repertoires and more diversity than nontumor tissue repertoires, and tumor T-cell repertoires showed preferential V and J gene usage. The study presented the conclusion that tumor T cells originate in lymph nodes as consistent with a hypothesis, not as something directly demonstrated. A scenario in which most tumor T cells derive from the lymph node and then expand within tumor tissue was judged to be consistent with the data.

This clonotype was counted many times. No antigen is known for it. One junction end disagrees with the germline gene, perhaps due to a read error. Per the germline V gene (reference sequence), DFQATT is the CDR1 and SNEGSKA is the CDR2. The CDR3 runs 14 residues from the cysteine to the phenylalanine. Only the CDR3 portion is preserved as DNA: 42 bases, with reading frame beginning at the first base. The lymph node samples were taken from the axillary draining lymph nodes of breast cancer patients. Data came from an Illumina HiSeq 2000. TCR beta chain libraries were generated by multiplex PCR amplification. The amplified TCR beta chain products were analyzed by high-throughput sequencing. TCRdb reworked the public reads: Q25 trimming with fastp, MiXCR clone assembly, productive beta chains retained. Each CDR3 protein gets just one entry, which takes the most common genes and DNA from the rows behind it. The sample includes a few hundred thousand distinct CDR3 sequences, with 30% to 35% observed a single time. In total, the top ten clones hold roughly 3.5% of the sample.

This clonotype originated in a female donor with breast cancer. Some clones in this sample may be carry-over from other donors' samples. Input material: axillary lymph node tissue. The V and J genes are TRBV20-1 and TRBJ1-6; 9 bases in the middle match TRBD1. The nucleotide sequence is TGCAGTGCACAGGGACAGGGAAATAACTCACCCCTCCACTTT. It translates as CSAQGQGNNSPLHF.